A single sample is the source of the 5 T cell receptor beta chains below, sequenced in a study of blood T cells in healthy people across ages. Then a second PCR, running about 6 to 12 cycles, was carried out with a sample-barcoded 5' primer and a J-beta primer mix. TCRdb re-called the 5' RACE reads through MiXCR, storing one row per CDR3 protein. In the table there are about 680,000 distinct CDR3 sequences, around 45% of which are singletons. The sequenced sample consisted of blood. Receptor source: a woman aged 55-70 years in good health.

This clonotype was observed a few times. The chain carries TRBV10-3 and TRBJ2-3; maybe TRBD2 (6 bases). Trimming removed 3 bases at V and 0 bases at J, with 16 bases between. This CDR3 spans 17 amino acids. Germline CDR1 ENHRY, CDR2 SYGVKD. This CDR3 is CAISDALALGSTDTQYF. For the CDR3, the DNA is TGTGCCATCAGTGACGCCCTAGCGCTTGGCAGCACAGATACGCAGTATTTT.

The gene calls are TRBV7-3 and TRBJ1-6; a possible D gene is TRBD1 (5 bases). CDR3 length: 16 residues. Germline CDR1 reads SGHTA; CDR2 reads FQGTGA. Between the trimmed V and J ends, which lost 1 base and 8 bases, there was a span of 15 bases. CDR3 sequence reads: CASSLSPGRGHSPLHF. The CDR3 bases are TGTGCCAGCAGCTTAAGCCCGGGGAGGGGCCATTCACCCCTCCACTTT.

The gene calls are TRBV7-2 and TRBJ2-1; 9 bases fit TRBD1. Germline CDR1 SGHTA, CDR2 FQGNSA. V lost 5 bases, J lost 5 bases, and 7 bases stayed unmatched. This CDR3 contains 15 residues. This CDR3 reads CASSIFGTGNNEQFF. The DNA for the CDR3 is TGTGCCAGCAGCATATTCGGGACAGGGAACAATGAGCAGTTCTTC.

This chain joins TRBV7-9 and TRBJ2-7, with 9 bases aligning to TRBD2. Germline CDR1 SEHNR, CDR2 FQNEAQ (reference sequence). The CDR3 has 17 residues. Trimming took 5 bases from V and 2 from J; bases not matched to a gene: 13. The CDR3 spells CASSRLQAGGLPYEQYF. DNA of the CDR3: TGTGCCAGCAGCCGCCTTCAAGCGGGAGGCCTTCCCTACGAGCAGTACTTC. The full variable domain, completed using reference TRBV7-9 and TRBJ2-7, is DTGVSQNPRHKITKRGQNVTFRCDPISEHNRLYWYRQTLGQGPEFLTYFQNEAQLEKSRLLSDRFSAERPKGSFSTLEIQRTEQGDSAMYLCASSRLQAGGLPYEQYFGPGTRLTVT.

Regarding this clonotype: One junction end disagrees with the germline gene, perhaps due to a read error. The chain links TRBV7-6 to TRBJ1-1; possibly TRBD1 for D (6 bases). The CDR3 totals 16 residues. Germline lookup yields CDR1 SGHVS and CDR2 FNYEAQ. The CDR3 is CASSYTGHLSNTEAFF. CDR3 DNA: TGTGCCAGCAGCTACACGGGACACCTGTCGAACACTGAGGCTTTCTTT.